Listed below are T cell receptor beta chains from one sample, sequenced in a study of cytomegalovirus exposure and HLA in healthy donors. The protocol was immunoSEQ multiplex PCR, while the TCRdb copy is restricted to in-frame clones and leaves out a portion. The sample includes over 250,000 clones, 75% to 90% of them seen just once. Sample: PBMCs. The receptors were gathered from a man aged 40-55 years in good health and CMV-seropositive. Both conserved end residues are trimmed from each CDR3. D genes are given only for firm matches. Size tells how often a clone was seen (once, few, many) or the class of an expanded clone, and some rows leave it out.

CDR3 protein: ASSPKQGASGKRTDTQY
D gene: TRBD2
V gene: TRBV27
clone size: .
J gene: TRBJ2-3

CDR3 protein: ASSQYGLAGAQDTQY
D gene: TRBD2
V gene: TRBV19
clone size: once
J gene: TRBJ2-3

CDR3 protein: ASSSDRGPQPQH
D gene: TRBD1
V gene: TRBV7-8
clone size: .
J gene: TRBJ1-5

CDR3 protein: ASSQDESSSYEQY
D gene: .
V gene: TRBV4-2
clone size: few
J gene: TRBJ2-7

CDR3 protein: ASRNGGNTEAF
D gene: .
V gene: TRBV6-5
clone size: once
J gene: TRBJ1-1

CDR3 protein: AWSKTTGHHEKLF
D gene: .
V gene: TRBV30
clone size: .
J gene: TRBJ1-4

CDR3 protein: ASSAGQGSNEQF
D gene: TRBD1
V gene: TRBV7-9
clone size: .
J gene: TRBJ2-1

CDR3 protein: ASSIGSTRGQNIQY
D gene: .
V gene: TRBV19
clone size: .
J gene: TRBJ2-4

CDR3 protein: ASSLRLGGGNQPQH
D gene: .
V gene: TRBV27
clone size: once
J gene: TRBJ1-5

CDR3 protein: ASSEARFGGQGDSDTQY
D gene: TRBD1
V gene: TRBV6-1
clone size: .
J gene: TRBJ2-3

CDR3 protein: ASSLQGSSTDTQY
D gene: .
V gene: TRBV2
clone size: .
J gene: TRBJ2-3

CDR3 protein: AISERTGSGYT
D gene: .
V gene: TRBV10-3
clone size: .
J gene: TRBJ1-2

CDR3 protein: ASSPEPGQGPF
D gene: TRBD1
V gene: TRBV11-3
clone size: .
J gene: TRBJ2-1

CDR3 protein: ASTGMRDLQAGELF
D gene: .
V gene: TRBV19
clone size: .
J gene: TRBJ2-2

CDR3 protein: ASSPTGDSVTGELF
D gene: TRBD1
V gene: TRBV5-4
clone size: .
J gene: TRBJ2-2

CDR3 protein: ASSPLTETNPYEQY
D gene: .
V gene: TRBV4-3
clone size: .
J gene: TRBJ2-7

CDR3 protein: AWSVACRGPEAF
D gene: .
V gene: TRBV30
clone size: medium-sized
J gene: TRBJ1-1

CDR3 protein: ASTQQGASGNTIY
D gene: TRBD1
V gene: TRBV7-9
clone size: .
J gene: TRBJ1-3

CDR3 protein: ASSARQGGEAF
D gene: TRBD1
V gene: TRBV7-6
clone size: .
J gene: TRBJ1-1

CDR3 protein: ASSLVLAEYNEQF
D gene: TRBD2
V gene: TRBV13
clone size: .
J gene: TRBJ2-1

CDR3 protein: ASSYPDRGLQPQH
D gene: TRBD1
V gene: TRBV28
clone size: .
J gene: TRBJ1-5

CDR3 protein: ASSPISYFYGYT
D gene: .
V gene: TRBV27
clone size: .
J gene: TRBJ1-2

CDR3 protein: AISDPEETQY
D gene: .
V gene: TRBV10-3
clone size: .
J gene: TRBJ2-5

CDR3 protein: ASSLARLNEQF
D gene: .
V gene: TRBV7-9
clone size: .
J gene: TRBJ2-1

CDR3 protein: AWREIPRAHEQY
D gene: .
V gene: TRBV30
clone size: .
J gene: TRBJ2-7

CDR3 protein: ASSQAASVINEQY
D gene: .
V gene: TRBV14
clone size: .
J gene: TRBJ2-7

CDR3 protein: ASSQRRYEQY
D gene: .
V gene: TRBV14
clone size: .
J gene: TRBJ2-7

CDR3 protein: ASSLRAGGPYEQY
D gene: TRBD2
V gene: TRBV5-4
clone size: .
J gene: TRBJ2-7